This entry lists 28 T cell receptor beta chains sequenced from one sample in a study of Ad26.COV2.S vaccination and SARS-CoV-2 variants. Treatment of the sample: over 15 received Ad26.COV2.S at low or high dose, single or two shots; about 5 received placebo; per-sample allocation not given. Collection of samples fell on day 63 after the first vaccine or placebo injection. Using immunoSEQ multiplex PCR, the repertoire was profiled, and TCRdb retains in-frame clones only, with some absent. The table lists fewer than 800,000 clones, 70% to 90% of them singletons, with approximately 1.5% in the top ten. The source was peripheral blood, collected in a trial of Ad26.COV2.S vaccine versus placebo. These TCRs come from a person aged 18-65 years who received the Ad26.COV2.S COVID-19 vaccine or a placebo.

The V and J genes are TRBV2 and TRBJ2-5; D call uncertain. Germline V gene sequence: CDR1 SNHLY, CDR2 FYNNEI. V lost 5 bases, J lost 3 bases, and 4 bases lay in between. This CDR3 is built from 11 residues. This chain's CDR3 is CASSSKETQYF. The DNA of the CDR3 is TGTGCCAGCAGTTCGAAAGAGACCCAGTACTTC.

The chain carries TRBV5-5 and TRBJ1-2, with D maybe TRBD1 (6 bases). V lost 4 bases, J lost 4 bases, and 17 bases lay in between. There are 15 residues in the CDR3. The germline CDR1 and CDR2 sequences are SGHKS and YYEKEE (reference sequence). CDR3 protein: CASSPGRDRIYGYTF. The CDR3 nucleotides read TGTGCCAGCAGCCCGGGTAGAGACAGGATCTATGGCTACACCTTC.

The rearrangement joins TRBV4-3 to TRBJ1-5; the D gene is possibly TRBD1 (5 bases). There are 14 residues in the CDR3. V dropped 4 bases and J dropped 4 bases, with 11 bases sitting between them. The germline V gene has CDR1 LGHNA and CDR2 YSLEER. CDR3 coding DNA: TGCGCCAGCAGCCCCAGGGTAGGGAATCAGCCCCAGCATTTT. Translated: CASSPRVGNQPQHF.

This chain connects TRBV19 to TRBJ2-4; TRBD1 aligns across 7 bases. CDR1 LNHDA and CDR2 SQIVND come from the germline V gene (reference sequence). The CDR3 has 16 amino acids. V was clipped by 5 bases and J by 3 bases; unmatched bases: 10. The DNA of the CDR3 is TGTGCCAGTAGTCAGCACCAGGGGGTGGGCAAAAACATTCAGTACTTC. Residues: CASSQHQGVGKNIQYF. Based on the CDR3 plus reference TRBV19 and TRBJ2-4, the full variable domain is DGGITQSPKYLFRKEGQNVTLSCEQNLNHDAMYWYRQDPGQGLRLIYYSQIVNDFQKGDIAEGYSVSREKKESFPLTVTSAQKNPTAFYLCASSQHQGVGKNIQYFGAGTRLSVL.

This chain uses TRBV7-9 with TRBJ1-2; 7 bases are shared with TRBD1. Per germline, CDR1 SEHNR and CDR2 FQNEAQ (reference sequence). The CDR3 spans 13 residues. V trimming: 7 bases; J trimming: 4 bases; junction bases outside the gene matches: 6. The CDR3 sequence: CASIGTGVYGYTF. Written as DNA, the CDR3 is TGTGCCAGCATCGGAACAGGGGTCTATGGCTACACCTTC.

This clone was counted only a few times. CDR3 sequence reads: CAWSVAGSWRNSPLHF. The CDR3 DNA reads TGTGCCTGGAGTGTGGCAGGTAGTTGGAGAAATTCACCCCTCCACTTT. The rearrangement uses TRBV30 and TRBJ1-6; D gene unclear. Trimming took 0 bases from V and 7 from J, leaving 16 bases between them. The CDR3 has 16 residues. Germline CDR1 reads GTSNPN; CDR2 reads SVGIG (reference sequence).

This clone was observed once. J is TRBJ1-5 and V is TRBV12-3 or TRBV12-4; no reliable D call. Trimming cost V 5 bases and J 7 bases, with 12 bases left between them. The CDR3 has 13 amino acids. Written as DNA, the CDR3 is TGTGCCAGCAGTCGCGGGCCTAGGCAGCCCCAGCATTTT. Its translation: CASSRGPRQPQHF.

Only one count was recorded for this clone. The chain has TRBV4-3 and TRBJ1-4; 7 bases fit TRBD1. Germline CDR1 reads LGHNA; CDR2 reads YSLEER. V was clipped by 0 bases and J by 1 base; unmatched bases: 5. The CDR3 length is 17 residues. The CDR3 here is CASSQDRGLGTNEKLFF. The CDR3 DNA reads TGCGCCAGCAGCCAAGACAGGGGGTTGGGAACTAATGAAAAACTGTTTTTT.

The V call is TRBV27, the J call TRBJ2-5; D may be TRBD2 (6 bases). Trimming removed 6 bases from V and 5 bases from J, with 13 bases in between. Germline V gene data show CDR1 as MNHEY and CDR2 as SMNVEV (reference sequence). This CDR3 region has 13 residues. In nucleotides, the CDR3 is TGTGCCAGCAGGCCCCATGGAGGGGAGACCCAGTACTTC. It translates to CASRPHGGETQYF.

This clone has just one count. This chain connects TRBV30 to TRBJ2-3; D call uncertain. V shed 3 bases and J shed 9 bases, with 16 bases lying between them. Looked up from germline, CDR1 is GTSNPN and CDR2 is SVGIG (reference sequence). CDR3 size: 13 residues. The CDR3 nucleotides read TGTGCCTGGAGCCACCCCGACGGCAGAACGCAGTATTTT. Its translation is CAWSHPDGRTQYF.

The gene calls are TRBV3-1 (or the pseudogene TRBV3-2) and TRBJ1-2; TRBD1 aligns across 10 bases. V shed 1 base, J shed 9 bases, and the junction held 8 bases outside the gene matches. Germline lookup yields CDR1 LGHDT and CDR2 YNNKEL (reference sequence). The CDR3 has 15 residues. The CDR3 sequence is CASSQAPDRGSSYTF. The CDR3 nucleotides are TGTGCCAGCAGCCAAGCCCCGGACAGGGGGAGTAGCTACACCTTC.

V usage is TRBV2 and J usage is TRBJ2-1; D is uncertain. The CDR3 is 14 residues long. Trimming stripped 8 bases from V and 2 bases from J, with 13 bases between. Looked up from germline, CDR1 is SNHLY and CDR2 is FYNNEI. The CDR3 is CASRSPWAYNEQFF. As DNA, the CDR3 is TGTGCCAGCCGATCCCCTTGGGCCTACAATGAGCAGTTCTTC.

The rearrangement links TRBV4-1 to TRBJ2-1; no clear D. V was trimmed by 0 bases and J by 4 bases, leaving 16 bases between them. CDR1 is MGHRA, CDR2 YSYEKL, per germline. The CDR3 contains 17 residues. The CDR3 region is CASSQEGPDSPYNEQFF. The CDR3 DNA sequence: TGCGCCAGCAGCCAAGAGGGCCCCGACTCCCCGTACAATGAGCAGTTCTTC.

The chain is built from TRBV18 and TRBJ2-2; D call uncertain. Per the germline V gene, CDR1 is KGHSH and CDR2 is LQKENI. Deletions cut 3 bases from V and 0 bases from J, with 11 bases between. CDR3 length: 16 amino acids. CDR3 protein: CASSPSGFSNTGELFF. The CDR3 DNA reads TGTGCCAGCTCACCGTCCGGATTTTCGAACACCGGGGAGCTGTTTTTT.

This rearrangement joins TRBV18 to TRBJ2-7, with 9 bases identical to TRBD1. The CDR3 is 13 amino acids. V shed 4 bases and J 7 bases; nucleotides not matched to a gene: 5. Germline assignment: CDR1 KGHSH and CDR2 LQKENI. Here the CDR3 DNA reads TGTGCCAGCTCACTAGGACAGGGGAGAGAGCAGTACTTC. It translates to CASSLGQGREQYF.

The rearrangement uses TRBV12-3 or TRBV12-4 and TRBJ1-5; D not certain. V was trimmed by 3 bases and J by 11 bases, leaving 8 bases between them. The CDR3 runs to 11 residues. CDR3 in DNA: TGTGCCAGCAGTTTGGGGAATACCCAGCATTTT. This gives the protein CASSLGNTQHF.

As DNA, the CDR3 is TGTGCCAGCAGCTTTGATGGCAGGATTTTGGGAAACACCATATATTTT. Its translation: CASSFDGRILGNTIYF. The chain employs TRBV12-1 and TRBJ1-3; the D segment call TRBD1 is taken from the table without a DNA check. TRBV12-1 is labeled a pseudogene. This CDR3 has 16 residues.

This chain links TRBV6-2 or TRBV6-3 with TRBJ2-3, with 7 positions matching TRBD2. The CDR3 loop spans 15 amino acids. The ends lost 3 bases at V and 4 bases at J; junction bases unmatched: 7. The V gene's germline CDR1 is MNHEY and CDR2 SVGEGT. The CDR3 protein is CASSYGGSSADTQYF. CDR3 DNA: TGTGCCAGCAGTTATGGCGGGAGCTCGGCAGATACGCAGTATTTT.

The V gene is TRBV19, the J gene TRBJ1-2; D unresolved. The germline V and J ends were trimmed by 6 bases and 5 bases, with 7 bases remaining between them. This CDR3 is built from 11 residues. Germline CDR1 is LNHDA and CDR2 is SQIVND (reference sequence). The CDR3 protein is CASRDGYGYTF. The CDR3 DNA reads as TGTGCCAGTAGGGACGGTTATGGCTACACCTTC.

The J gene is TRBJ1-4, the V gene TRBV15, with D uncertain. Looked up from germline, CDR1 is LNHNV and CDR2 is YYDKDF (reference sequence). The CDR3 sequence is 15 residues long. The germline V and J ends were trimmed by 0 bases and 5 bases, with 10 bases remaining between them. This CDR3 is CATSRDNRANEKLFF. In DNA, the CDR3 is TGTGCCACCAGCAGAGACAACAGAGCCAATGAAAAACTGTTTTTT.

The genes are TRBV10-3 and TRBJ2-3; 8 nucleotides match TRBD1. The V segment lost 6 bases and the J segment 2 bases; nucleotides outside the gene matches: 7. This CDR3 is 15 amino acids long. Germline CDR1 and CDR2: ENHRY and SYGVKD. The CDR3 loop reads CAIRGEQGVTDTQYF. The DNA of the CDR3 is TGTGCCATCAGAGGTGAACAGGGGGTCACAGATACGCAGTATTTT.

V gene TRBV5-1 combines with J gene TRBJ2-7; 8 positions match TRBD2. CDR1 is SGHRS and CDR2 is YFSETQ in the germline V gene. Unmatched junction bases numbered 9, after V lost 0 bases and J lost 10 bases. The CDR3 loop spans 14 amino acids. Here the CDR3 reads CASSLDGSGIPQYF. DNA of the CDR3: TGCGCCAGCAGCTTGGACGGTAGCGGGATTCCACAGTACTTC.

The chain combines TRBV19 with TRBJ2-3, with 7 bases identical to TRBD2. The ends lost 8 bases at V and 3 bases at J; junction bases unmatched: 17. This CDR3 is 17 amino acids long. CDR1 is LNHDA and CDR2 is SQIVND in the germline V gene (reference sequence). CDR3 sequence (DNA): TGTGCCAGTTCAACGCGCTCGGGAGGCCGTATGACAGATACGCAGTATTTT. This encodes CASSTRSGGRMTDTQYF.

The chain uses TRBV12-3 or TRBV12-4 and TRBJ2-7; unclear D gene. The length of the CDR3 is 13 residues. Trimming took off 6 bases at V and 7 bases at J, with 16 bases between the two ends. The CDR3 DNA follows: TGTGCCAGCAGCCTCCACGGAATCGGGGAGCAGTACTTC. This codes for CASSLHGIGEQYF.

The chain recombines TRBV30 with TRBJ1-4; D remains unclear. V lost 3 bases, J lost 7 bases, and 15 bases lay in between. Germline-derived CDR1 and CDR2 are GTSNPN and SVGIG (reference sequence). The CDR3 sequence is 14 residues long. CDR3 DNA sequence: TGTGCCTGGAGGGCCGGCCTGGGAAGTGAAAAACTGTTTTTT. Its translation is CAWRAGLGSEKLFF.

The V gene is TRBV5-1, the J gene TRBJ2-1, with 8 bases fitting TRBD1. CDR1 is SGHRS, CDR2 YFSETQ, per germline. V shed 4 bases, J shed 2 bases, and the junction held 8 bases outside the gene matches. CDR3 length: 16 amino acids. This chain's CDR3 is CASSNGQGKAYNEQFF. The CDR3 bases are TGCGCCAGCAGCAACGGACAGGGAAAGGCCTACAATGAGCAGTTCTTC.

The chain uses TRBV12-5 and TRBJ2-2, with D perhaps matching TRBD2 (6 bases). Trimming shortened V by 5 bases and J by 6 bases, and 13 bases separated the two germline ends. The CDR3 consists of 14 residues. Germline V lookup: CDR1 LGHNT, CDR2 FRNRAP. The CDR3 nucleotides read TGTGCTAGTGGTCGCGACGGGGGAGCCGGGGAGCTGTTTTTT. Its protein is CASGRDGGAGELFF.

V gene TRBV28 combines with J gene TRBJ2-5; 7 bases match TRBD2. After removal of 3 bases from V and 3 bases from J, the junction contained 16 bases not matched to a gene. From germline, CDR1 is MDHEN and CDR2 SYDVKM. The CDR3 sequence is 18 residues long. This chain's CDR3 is CASSLPLGRHEKKETQYF. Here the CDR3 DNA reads TGTGCCAGCAGTTTGCCGCTCGGGAGGCACGAGAAGAAAGAGACCCAGTACTTC.